This T cell receptor (beta chain) was identified in a study of spatial heterogeneity in lung cancer. Study information: More beta-chain than alpha-chain sequences were consistently detected. Study outcomes and limitations: The appearance of ubiquitous expanded tumor TCRs in blood was greater at resection than follow-up.

Described time point: sample taken at primary tumor resection. The study sequenced unsorted whole RNA from tumor, nontumor lung or frozen PBMC. Some 72 TRACERx patients with early, untreated non-small cell lung cancer donated samples. The germline CDR1 and CDR2 sequences are LNHDA and SQIVND (reference sequence). CDR3 size: 14 residues. Trimming removed 7 bases at V and 0 bases at J, with 12 bases between. Carried by each TCR cDNA molecule was a unique molecular identifier. TCRdb fed the 5' RACE reads into MiXCR, producing one record per CDR3 protein. The sample consists of roughly 28,000 distinct CDR3 sequences, about 8.1% of them appearing once. This clonotype turned up a few times. The target antigen is unknown.

The source of this sequence is a female donor with early-stage non-small cell lung cancer. Sample: PBMCs, taken at surgery. V gene TRBV19 combines with J gene TRBJ1-1; weak D call: TRBD1 (5 bases). CDR3: CASKKDNLNTEAFF. CDR3 DNA: TGTGCCAGTAAAAAGGACAATTTGAACACTGAAGCTTTCTTT.